A single sample gave rise to the 25 T cell receptor beta chains below, sequenced in a study of blood T cell repertoires in COVID-19. Profiling relied on immunoSEQ multiplex PCR, and the TCRdb table lists in-frame clones only, not all of them. The sample includes over 400,000 clones, roughly 90% seen only once; the top ten take roughly 1.4%. The sample taken for sequencing was peripheral blood. The receptor set was obtained from a young woman with active or convalescent COVID-19.

The table lists this clone with a few counts. CDR3 DNA: TGTGCCAGCAGCGGAGGGACGTGGACTAGCGGGCCCGCGGGGACCGGGGAGCTGTTTTTT. Translated, it gives CASSGGTWTSGPAGTGELFF. This chain links TRBV5-8 with TRBJ2-2; TRBD2 agrees at 11 bases. Per germline, CDR1 SGHTS and CDR2 YDEGEE. The J segment lost 5 bases and the V segment lost 4 bases, leaving 19 bases of the junction unmatched. The CDR3 loop spans 20 amino acids.

The chain links TRBV2 to TRBJ2-7, with D unclear. V was cut by 7 bases and J by 2 bases, with 15 bases left in between. Looked up from germline, CDR1 is SNHLY and CDR2 is FYNNEI. This CDR3 has 14 amino acids. This chain's CDR3 is CASILSVVTYEQYF. The CDR3 DNA follows: TGTGCCAGCATTCTCAGCGTAGTAACCTACGAGCAGTACTTC.

V and J are TRBV5-5 and TRBJ1-2; 7 bases align to TRBD1. Trimming at V came to 3 bases and at J to 0 bases, leaving 5 bases not matched to a gene. Germline V gene data show CDR1 as SGHKS and CDR2 as YYEKEE (reference sequence). This CDR3 has 15 residues. The CDR3 spells CASSWGQGANYGYTF. The CDR3 coding sequence is TGTGCCAGCAGCTGGGGTCAGGGGGCTAACTATGGCTACACCTTC.

This clone was seen a few times. The chain carries TRBV6-6 and TRBJ1-4, with TRBD1 matching over 9 bases. This CDR3 region has 14 residues. Germline CDR1 reads MNHNY; CDR2 reads SVGAGI (reference sequence). V was clipped by 5 bases and J by 8 bases; unmatched bases: 6. The CDR3 region has the DNA TGTGCCAGCAGTCAGACCGACAGGGGGGAAAAACTGTTTTTT. It encodes CASSQTDRGEKLFF.

V and J are TRBV6-5 and TRBJ2-2; D is possibly TRBD2 (5 bases). Trimming left V 8 bases short and J 2 bases short, with 9 bases between. The V gene's germline CDR1 is MNHEY and CDR2 SVGAGI. The length of the CDR3 is 13 residues. Here the CDR3 reads CASLDSNTGELFF. CDR3 nucleotide sequence: TGTGCCAGCCTGGACTCTAACACCGGGGAGCTGTTTTTT.

The genes are TRBV3-1 (or the pseudogene TRBV3-2) and TRBJ2-3, with 9 bases fitting TRBD1. The CDR3 extends over 14 amino acids. The V gene's germline CDR1 is LGHDT and CDR2 YNNKEL (reference sequence). V gave up 1 base and J gave up 4 bases; unmatched junction bases: 0. CDR3 nucleotide sequence: TGTGCCAGCAGCCAAGGGGACAGGGCAGATACGCAGTATTTT. Translation: CASSQGDRADTQYF.

This chain connects TRBV2 to TRBJ1-3, with D hard to call. Looked up from germline, CDR1 is SNHLY and CDR2 is FYNNEI. The CDR3 is made up of 14 amino acids. V was trimmed by 4 bases and J by 0 bases, leaving 7 bases between them. Here the CDR3 DNA reads TGTGCCAGCAGTGGACTGAACTCTGGAAACACCATATATTTT. This sequence encodes CASSGLNSGNTIYF.

This sequence joins TRBV6-5 and TRBJ1-3; no clear D gene. V was trimmed by 2 bases and J by 0 bases, leaving 8 bases between them. This CDR3 is built from 15 residues. Germline CDR1 is MNHEY and CDR2 is SVGAGI. The CDR3 loop reads CASSYGQSSGNTIYF. The CDR3 nucleotides are TGTGCCAGCAGTTACGGGCAATCCTCTGGAAACACCATATATTTT.

The genes are TRBV6-5 and TRBJ1-1; 7 positions agree with TRBD1. The CDR3 runs 14 residues. Germline CDR1 reads MNHEY; CDR2 reads SVGAGI. Losses at the gene ends were 6 bases for V and 1 base for J; bases not matched to a gene: 5. CDR3 residues: CASRMGQTNTEAFF. CDR3 nucleotides: TGTGCCAGCAGGATGGGACAGACGAACACTGAAGCTTTCTTT.

The V call is TRBV7-2, the J call TRBJ2-1, with TRBD2 identical over 13 bases. Germline CDR1 reads SGHTA; CDR2 reads FQGNSA. CDR3 length: 14 residues. The J segment lost 10 bases and the V segment lost 9 bases, leaving 9 bases of the junction unmatched. The CDR3 nucleotides read TGTGCCAGAACCGGGACTAGCGGGACCGGGGAGCAGTTCTTC. It encodes CARTGTSGTGEQFF. The whole variable domain, remainder taken from reference TRBV7-2 and TRBJ2-1, is GAGVSQSPSNKVTEKGKDVELRCDPISGHTALYWYRQSLGQGLEFLIYFQGNSAPDKSGLPSDRFSAERTGGSVSTLTIQRTQQEDSAVYLCARTGTSGTGEQFFGPGTRLTVL.

CDR3 loop: CASSPSMGAGYNEQFF. The DNA of the CDR3 is TGTGCCAGCAGCCCGAGTATGGGGGCGGGTTACAATGAGCAGTTCTTC. V gene TRBV14 combines with J gene TRBJ2-1; possibly TRBD1 for D (6 bases). Between the trimmed V and J ends, which lost 4 bases and 4 bases, there was a span of 17 bases. Germline assignment: CDR1 SGHDN and CDR2 FVKESK. The CDR3 is 16 residues long.

This clone appeared a single time. CDR3 residues: CASNPQGARTGELFF. CDR3 DNA: TGTGCCAGCAACCCACAGGGGGCGCGCACCGGGGAGCTGTTTTTT. This chain joins TRBV2 and TRBJ2-2; 9 positions agree with TRBD1. Germline V gene sequence: CDR1 SNHLY, CDR2 FYNNEI. Losses at the gene ends were 7 bases for V and 4 bases for J; bases not matched to a gene: 7. The CDR3 is made up of 15 amino acids.

The chain carries TRBV6-5 and TRBJ2-7; TRBD2 matches at 8 bases. The length of the CDR3 is 15 residues. Per the germline V gene, CDR1 is MNHEY and CDR2 is SVGAGI. V shed 6 bases and J 2 bases; nucleotides not matched to a gene: 9. This chain's CDR3 is CASSYGLGGAYEQYF. CDR3 bases: TGTGCCAGCAGCTACGGCCTCGGGGGGGCCTACGAGCAGTACTTC.

This chain uses TRBV29-1 with TRBJ1-1; D unresolved. Germline CDR1 SQVTM, CDR2 ANQGSEA. Trimming took 5 bases from V and 2 from J, leaving 15 bases between them. This CDR3 is 14 amino acids long. Here the CDR3 reads CSVLGTLKNTEAFF. CDR3 DNA sequence: TGCAGCGTTTTGGGCACCCTCAAAAACACTGAAGCTTTCTTT.

The chain is built from TRBV7-9 and TRBJ2-3; 7 nucleotides agree with TRBD2. Trimming at V came to 1 base and at J to 6 bases, leaving 10 bases not matched to a gene. The CDR3 is 16 residues long. Germline assignment: CDR1 SEHNR and CDR2 FQNEAQ (reference sequence). The DNA for the CDR3 is TGTGCCAGCAGCTTAGTCCCCGCGGGAGTTGGGGATACGCAGTATTTT. This translates into CASSLVPAGVGDTQYF. Complete variable domain (other parts from reference TRBV7-9 and TRBJ2-3): DTGVSQNPRHKITKRGQNVTFRCDPISEHNRLYWYRQTLGQGPEFLTYFQNEAQLEKSRLLSDRFSAERPKGSFSTLEIQRTEQGDSAMYLCASSLVPAGVGDTQYFGPGTRLTVL.

This clone was observed once. This chain links TRBV2 with TRBJ1-1, with D unclear. Germline lookup yields CDR1 SNHLY and CDR2 FYNNEI. The ends were cut back, 5 bases at V and 6 bases at J, with 16 bases in the middle. This CDR3 region has 14 residues. The CDR3 region has the DNA TGTGCCAGCAGTCCCACCGCTTACGCGGCTGAAGCTTTCTTT. It encodes CASSPTAYAAEAFF.

The chain uses TRBV15 and TRBJ1-5; TRBD1 aligns across 7 bases. The length of the CDR3 is 16 residues. CDR1 is LNHNV, CDR2 YYDKDF, per germline (reference sequence). J gave up 2 bases and V 0 bases, and 4 bases lay outside the gene matches. CDR3: CATSRDGTGGNQPQHF. The CDR3 DNA sequence: TGTGCCACCAGCAGAGATGGAACAGGGGGCAATCAGCCCCAGCATTTT.

V gene TRBV6-5 combines with J gene TRBJ1-1, with TRBD1 as a possible D gene (5 bases). Per the germline V gene, CDR1 is MNHEY and CDR2 is SVGAGI. The CDR3 loop spans 14 amino acids. V was shortened by 5 bases and J by 1 base, with 11 bases between the two germline ends. CDR3 region: CASSRTPRNTEAFF. CDR3 DNA sequence: TGTGCCAGCAGTCGGACACCCCGGAACACTGAAGCTTTCTTT.

The chain couples TRBV5-1 to TRBJ1-3; D is undetermined. This CDR3 comprises 15 residues. Between the trimmed V and J ends, which lost 1 base and 0 bases, there was a span of 8 bases. CDR1 and CDR2 (germline): SGHRS, YFSETQ. CDR3 in amino acids: CASSLLAGSGNTIYF. The CDR3 DNA reads as TGCGCCAGCAGCTTGCTAGCTGGCTCTGGAAACACCATATATTTT.

V and J are TRBV29-1 and TRBJ1-4; 11 positions agree with TRBD1. The CDR3 totals 15 residues. Germline V gene data show CDR1 as SQVTM and CDR2 as ANQGSEA. J lost 8 bases, V lost 0 bases, and 5 bases had no gene match. CDR3 DNA: TGCAGCGTTGAAGACCGGACAGGGGGCGCCGAAAAACTGTTTTTT. Its protein product is CSVEDRTGGAEKLFF.

The chain combines TRBV3-1 (or the pseudogene TRBV3-2) with TRBJ2-1; TRBD2 matches 9 bases. CDR3 size: 17 residues. The V segment lost 0 bases and the J segment 4 bases; nucleotides outside the gene matches: 7. Germline loops: CDR1 LGHDT, CDR2 YNNKEL (reference sequence). The CDR3 DNA follows: TGTGCCAGCAGCCAAGATTCCTCTAGCGGGGAATACAATGAGCAGTTCTTC. It encodes CASSQDSSSGEYNEQFF.

The chain is built from TRBV18 and TRBJ1-4; unclear D gene. Germline V gives CDR1 KGHSH, CDR2 LQKENI. The CDR3 runs 15 residues. Trimming removed 0 bases from V and 8 bases from J, with 13 bases in between. In nucleotides, the CDR3 is TGTGCCAGCTCACCACCAGGTGGCCCAGGAGAAAAACTGTTTTTT. This translates into CASSPPGGPGEKLFF.

The chain recombines TRBV5-1 with TRBJ2-3; perhaps TRBD1 as D (6 bases). Germline CDR1 and CDR2: SGHRS and YFSETQ. The CDR3 totals 14 residues. V lost 4 bases, J lost 5 bases, and 14 bases lay in between. CDR3 sequence: CASSRLQGEDTQYF. DNA for the CDR3: TGCGCCAGCAGCCGATTACAGGGCGAAGATACGCAGTATTTT. The entire variable domain, with the rest obtained from reference TRBV5-1 and TRBJ2-3, is as follows: KAGVTQTPRYLIKTRGQQVTLSCSPISGHRSVSWYQQTPGQGLQFLFEYFSETQRNKGNFPGRFSGRQFSNSRSEMNVSTLELGDSALYLCASSRLQGEDTQYFGPGTRLTVL.

This sequence joins TRBV13 and TRBJ2-7; TRBD2 matches at 9 bases. CDR3 size: 15 residues. The germline gives CDR1 PRHDT, CDR2 FYEKMQ (reference sequence). The V gene end was trimmed by 5 bases and the J gene end by 2 bases; junction bases not matched to a gene: 7. As DNA, the CDR3 is TGTGCCAGCAGCCAACAGCGGGAGGTCCCCTACGAGCAGTACTTC. It is translated as CASSQQREVPYEQYF.

The DNA for the CDR3 is TGTGCCAGCAGCGATAACGGAGGGTACACTGAAGCTTTCTTT. It is translated as CASSDNGGYTEAFF. The chain is built from TRBV7-8 and TRBJ1-1; D unclear. This CDR3 has 14 residues. The germline V and J ends were trimmed by 5 bases and 3 bases, with 13 bases remaining between them. Germline CDR1 and CDR2: SGHVS and FQNEAQ.